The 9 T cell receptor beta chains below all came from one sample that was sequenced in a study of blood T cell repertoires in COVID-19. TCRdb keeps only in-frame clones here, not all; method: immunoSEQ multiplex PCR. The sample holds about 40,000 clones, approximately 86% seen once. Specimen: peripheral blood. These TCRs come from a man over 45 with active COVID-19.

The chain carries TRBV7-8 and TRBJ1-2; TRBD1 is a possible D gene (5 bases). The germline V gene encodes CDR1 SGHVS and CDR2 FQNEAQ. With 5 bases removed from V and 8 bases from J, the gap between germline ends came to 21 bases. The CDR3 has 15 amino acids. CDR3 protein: CASSEGLPKVRGYTF. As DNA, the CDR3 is TGTGCCAGCAGCGAGGGACTTCCAAAAGTACGGGGCTACACCTTC.

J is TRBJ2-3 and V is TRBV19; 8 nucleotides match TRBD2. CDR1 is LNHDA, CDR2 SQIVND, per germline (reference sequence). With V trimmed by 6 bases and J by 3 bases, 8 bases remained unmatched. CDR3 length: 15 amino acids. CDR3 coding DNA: TGTGCCAGTAGCGGGGGACTAGTGGGGACAGATACGCAGTATTTT. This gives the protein CASSGGLVGTDTQYF.

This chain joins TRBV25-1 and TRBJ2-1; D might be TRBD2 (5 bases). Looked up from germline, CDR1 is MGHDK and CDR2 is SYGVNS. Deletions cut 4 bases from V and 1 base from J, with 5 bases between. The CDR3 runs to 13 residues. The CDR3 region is CASSAGSYNEQFF. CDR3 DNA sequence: TGTGCCAGCAGTGCGGGGTCCTACAATGAGCAGTTCTTC.

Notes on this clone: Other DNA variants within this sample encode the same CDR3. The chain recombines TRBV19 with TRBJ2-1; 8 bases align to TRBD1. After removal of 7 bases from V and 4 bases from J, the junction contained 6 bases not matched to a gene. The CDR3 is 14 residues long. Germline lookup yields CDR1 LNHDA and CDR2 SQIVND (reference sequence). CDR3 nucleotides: TGTGCCAGTAAGGGGCAGGGGGCTTACAATGAGCAGTTCTTC. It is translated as CASKGQGAYNEQFF.

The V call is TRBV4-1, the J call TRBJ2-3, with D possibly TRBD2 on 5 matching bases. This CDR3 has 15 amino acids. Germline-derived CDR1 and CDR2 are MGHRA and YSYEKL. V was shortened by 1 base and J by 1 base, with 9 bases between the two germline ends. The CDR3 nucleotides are TGCGCCAGCAGCCAAGGAGGGCAGGGCACAGATACGCAGTATTTT. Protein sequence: CASSQGGQGTDTQYF.

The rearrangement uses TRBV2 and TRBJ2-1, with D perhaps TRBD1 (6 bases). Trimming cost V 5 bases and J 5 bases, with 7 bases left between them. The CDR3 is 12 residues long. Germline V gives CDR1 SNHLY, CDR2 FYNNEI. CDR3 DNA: TGTGCCAGCAGTTGGACAGACAATGAGCAGTTCTTC. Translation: CASSWTDNEQFF.

The DNA for the CDR3 is TGTGCCAGCAGTGACGCCGCAGAATCGGATACGCAGTATTTT. This translates into CASSDAAESDTQYF. The V gene is TRBV6-4, the J gene TRBJ2-3, with no clear D. V lost 2 bases and J lost 6, with 12 bases in between. Germline V lookup: CDR1 MRHNA, CDR2 SNTAGT. The length of the CDR3 is 14 residues.

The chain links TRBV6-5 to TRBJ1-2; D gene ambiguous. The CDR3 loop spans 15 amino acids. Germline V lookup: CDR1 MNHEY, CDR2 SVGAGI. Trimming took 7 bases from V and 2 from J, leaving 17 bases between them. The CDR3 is CASTILPGTNYGYTF. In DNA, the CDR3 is TGTGCCAGCACAATTCTGCCAGGAACAAACTATGGCTACACCTTC.

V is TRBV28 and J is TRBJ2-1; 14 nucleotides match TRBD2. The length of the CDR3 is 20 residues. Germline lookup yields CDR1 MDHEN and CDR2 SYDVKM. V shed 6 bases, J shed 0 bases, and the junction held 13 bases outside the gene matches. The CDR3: CASSTTGRGTSGSSYNEQFF. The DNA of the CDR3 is TGTGCCAGCAGCACAACAGGGCGCGGGACTAGCGGGAGCTCCTACAATGAGCAGTTCTTC.